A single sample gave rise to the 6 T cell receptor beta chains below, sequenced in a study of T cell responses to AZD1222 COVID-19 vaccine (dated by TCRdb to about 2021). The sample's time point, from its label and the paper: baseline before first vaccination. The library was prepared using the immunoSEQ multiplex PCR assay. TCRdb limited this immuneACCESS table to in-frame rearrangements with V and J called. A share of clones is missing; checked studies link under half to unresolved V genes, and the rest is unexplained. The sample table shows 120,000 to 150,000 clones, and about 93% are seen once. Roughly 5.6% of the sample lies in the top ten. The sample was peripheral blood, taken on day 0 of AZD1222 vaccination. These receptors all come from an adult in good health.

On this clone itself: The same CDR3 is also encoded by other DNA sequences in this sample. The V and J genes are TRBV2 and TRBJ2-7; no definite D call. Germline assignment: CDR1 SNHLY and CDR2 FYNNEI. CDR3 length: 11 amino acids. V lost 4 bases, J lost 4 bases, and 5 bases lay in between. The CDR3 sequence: CASSGRYEQYF. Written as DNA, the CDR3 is TGTGCCAGCAGTGGAAGATACGAGCAGTACTTC.

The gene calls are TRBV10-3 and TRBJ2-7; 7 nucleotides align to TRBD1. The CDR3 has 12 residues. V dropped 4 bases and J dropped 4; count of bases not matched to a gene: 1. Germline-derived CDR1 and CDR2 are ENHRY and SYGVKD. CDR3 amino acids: CAISGTGYEQYF. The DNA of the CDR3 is TGTGCCATCAGTGGGACAGGTTACGAGCAGTACTTC.

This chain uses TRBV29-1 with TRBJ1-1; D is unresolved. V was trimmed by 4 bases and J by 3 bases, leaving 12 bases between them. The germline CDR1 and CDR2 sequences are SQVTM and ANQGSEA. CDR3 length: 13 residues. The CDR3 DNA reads TGCAGCGTTGTTCGGGGTAGGGACACTGAAGCTTTCTTT. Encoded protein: CSVVRGRDTEAFF.

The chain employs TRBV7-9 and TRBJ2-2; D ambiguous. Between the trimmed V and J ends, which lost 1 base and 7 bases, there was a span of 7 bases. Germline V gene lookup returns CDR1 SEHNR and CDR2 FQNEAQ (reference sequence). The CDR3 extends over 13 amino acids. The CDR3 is CASSLDGVGELFF. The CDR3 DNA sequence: TGTGCCAGCAGCTTAGATGGGGTCGGGGAGCTGTTTTTT.

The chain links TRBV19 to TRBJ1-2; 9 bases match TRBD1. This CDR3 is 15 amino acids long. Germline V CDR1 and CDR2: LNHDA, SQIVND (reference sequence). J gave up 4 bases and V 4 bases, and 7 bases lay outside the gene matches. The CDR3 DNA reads TGTGCCAGTAGTAATAGGGACAGGGAATTCTATGGCTACACCTTC. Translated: CASSNRDREFYGYTF.

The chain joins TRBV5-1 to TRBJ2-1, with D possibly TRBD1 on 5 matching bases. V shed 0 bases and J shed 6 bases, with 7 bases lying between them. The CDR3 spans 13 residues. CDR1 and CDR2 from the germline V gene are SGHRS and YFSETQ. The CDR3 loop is CASSLVGLNEQFF. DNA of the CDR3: TGCGCCAGCAGCTTGGTGGGGCTCAATGAGCAGTTCTTC.